This is a list of T cell receptor beta chains from one sample in a study of T cells in Graves' hyperthyroidism and ophthalmopathy. TCRdb re-called the multiplex PCR reads with MiXCR, one entry per CDR3 protein. The sample records about 400,000 distinct CDR3 sequences, approximately 15% being singletons. The sequencing sample was made of blood. The source of these receptors is a man aged 18 to 29 with Graves' ophthalmopathy. CDR3s include the opening cysteine and the closing phenylalanine or tryptophan. The D gene is left open where the match is weak. The size entry is marked missing in some rows and otherwise reads once, few, many or a size class.

J,length,size,D,V,CDR3,DNA
TRBJ1-5,15,many,TRBD1,TRBV12-3/TRBV12-4,CASSPGQISNQPQHF,TGTGCCAGCAGTCCGGGACAGATTAGCAATCAGCCCCAGCATTTT
TRBJ1-5,16,once,TRBD1,TRBV4-1,CASSPPDRVIGQPQHF,TGCGCCAGCAGCCCGCCGGACAGGGTTATTGGGCAGCCCCAGCATTTT
TRBJ2-3,13,many,TRBD2,TRBV29-1,CSAGLAGTDTQYF,TGCAGCGCGGGACTAGCGGGGACAGATACGCAGTATTTT
TRBJ2-5,13,many,.,TRBV10-3,CAISELGGETQYF,TGTGCCATCAGTGAGCTGGGCGGAGAGACCCAGTACTTC
TRBJ2-6,15,.,.,TRBV27,CASSPSNSGANVLTF,TGTGCCAGCAGTCCGTCCAACTCTGGGGCCAACGTCCTGACTTTC
TRBJ1-1,13,.,.,TRBV4-1,CASSQELWAEAFF,TGCGCCAGCAGCCAAGAGTTATGGGCTGAAGCTTTCTTT
TRBJ2-1,14,few,.,TRBV5-1,CASSWAGVHNEQFF,TGCGCCAGCAGCTGGGCAGGGGTCCACAATGAGCAGTTCTTC
TRBJ1-2,17,many,.,TRBV30,CAWSVVFPATRNYGYTF,TGTGCCTGGAGTGTTGTTTTCCCGGCCACCCGTAACTATGGCTACACCTTC
TRBJ1-2,14,many,TRBD1,TRBV20-1,CSAPGQASPYGYTF,TGCAGTGCACCCGGACAGGCGTCCCCCTATGGCTACACCTTC
TRBJ1-1,15,few,.,TRBV7-9,CASTHLGGGDTEAFF,TGTGCCAGCACCCATCTTGGGGGTGGCGACACTGAAGCTTTCTTT
TRBJ1-1,15,.,TRBD1,TRBV4-1,CASSHPAGGKTEAFF,TGCGCCAGCAGCCACCCAGCAGGGGGCAAAACTGAAGCTTTCTTT
TRBJ2-1,16,.,TRBD2,TRBV6-2/TRBV6-3,CASSYSGLASHNEQFF,TGTGCCAGCAGTTACTCGGGACTAGCTTCCCACAATGAGCAGTTCTTC
TRBJ2-2,14,.,.,TRBV15,CATSGYGETGELFF,TGTGCCACCTCGGGGTATGGGGAAACCGGGGAGCTGTTTTTT
TRBJ2-7,13,.,.,TRBV18,CASSGQNRYEQYF,TGTGCCAGCTCAGGGCAGAACCGCTACGAGCAGTACTTC
TRBJ2-3,14,few,.,TRBV7-8,CASSSGWSTDTQYF,TGTGCCAGCAGCTCCGGGTGGAGCACAGATACGCAGTATTTT
TRBJ2-7,15,many,TRBD2,TRBV20-1,CSARARGVRSYEQYF,TGCAGTGCTAGGGCCCGGGGGGTTAGGTCCTACGAGCAGTACTTC
TRBJ2-7,18,few,.,TRBV7-2,CASSSPERAAYGPYEQYF,TGTGCCAGCAGCTCCCCAGAAAGGGCAGCGTACGGTCCGTACGAGCAGTACTTC